This passage covers 15 T cell receptor beta chains from one sample sequenced in a study of T cell changes during pregnancy in multiple sclerosis (dated by TCRdb to 2018 to 2020). Libraries came from the immunoSEQ multiplex PCR assay. This immuneACCESS table, as held by TCRdb, lists in-frame sequences with V and J called but not all clones. Of the missing ones, under half trace to an unresolved V gene in checked studies; the others have no known cause. This sample holds over 50,000 clones; approximately 90% were observed only once. Over 1.2% of the sample comes from the top ten. The sequencing here drew on peripheral blood, taken in the third trimester of pregnancy. Every receptor here comes from a female donor in good health, enrolled as a control in a pregnancy study.

The chain employs TRBV27 and TRBJ2-2; TRBD2 might be the D (6 bases). Germline V gene sequence: CDR1 MNHEY, CDR2 SMNVEV (reference sequence). The CDR3 sequence is 15 residues long. The V gene lost 4 bases and the J gene lost 6 bases, with 15 bases spanning the gap. The DNA of the CDR3 is TGTGCCAGCAGTTCGACCGGGACTCGTCCCGGGGAGCTGTTTTTT. It encodes CASSSTGTRPGELFF.

The chain uses TRBV10-3 and TRBJ2-3, with 11 bases aligning to TRBD1. With 10 bases clipped from V and 4 bases from J, the junction kept 7 bases outside the gene matches. The germline V gene encodes CDR1 ENHRY and CDR2 SYGVKD. The CDR3 has 14 residues. Here the CDR3 reads CATQPGQGADTQYF. The DNA for the CDR3 is TGTGCCACCCAACCGGGACAGGGGGCAGATACGCAGTATTTT.

V gene TRBV9 combines with J gene TRBJ2-2; TRBD1 matches 7 bases. Germline V lookup: CDR1 SGDLS, CDR2 YYNGEE. The V and J ends lost 2 bases and 6 bases, in that order; junction bases with no gene match: 7. The CDR3 is 15 amino acids. CDR3 region: CASSVGQVYAGELFF. CDR3 DNA sequence: TGTGCCAGCAGCGTTGGACAGGTTTACGCCGGGGAGCTGTTTTTT.

In its sample, this clone was seen once. This chain joins TRBV5-4 and TRBJ2-1, with TRBD1 identical over 12 bases. The germline CDR1 and CDR2 sequences are SGHNT and YYREEE (reference sequence). V shed 1 base and J 8 bases; nucleotides not matched to a gene: 4. This CDR3 spans 15 amino acids. CDR3 residues: CASSLTGTGGDEQFF. The CDR3 coding sequence is TGTGCCAGCAGCTTGACCGGGACAGGGGGCGATGAGCAGTTCTTC. Full variable domain (rest looked up from reference TRBV5-4 and TRBJ2-1): ETGVTQSPTHLIKTRGQQVTLRCSSQSGHNTVSWYQQALGQGPQFIFQYYREEENGRGNFPPRFSGLQFPNYSSELNVNALELDDSALYLCASSLTGTGGDEQFFGPGTRLTVL.

V is TRBV11-1 and J is TRBJ2-1; 7 positions match TRBD1. Germline CDR1 SGHAT, CDR2 FQDESV (reference sequence). The CDR3 is made up of 14 amino acids. V shed 5 bases and J 5 bases; nucleotides not matched to a gene: 6. CDR3 sequence reads: CASSPGDSHNEQFF. The CDR3 DNA sequence: TGTGCCAGCAGCCCAGGGGACAGTCACAATGAGCAGTTCTTC.

This clone was counted a few times. V usage is TRBV11-3 and J usage is TRBJ1-2; the match to TRBD1 covers 9 bases. The CDR3 consists of 17 residues. V lost 5 bases, J lost 4 bases, and 14 bases stayed unmatched. CDR1 is SGHNT, CDR2 YENEEA, per germline. The CDR3 DNA sequence: TGTGCCAGCAGCCCCGGGGATTGGACAGGGGCGTGCTATGGCTACACCTTC. Its protein is CASSPGDWTGACYGYTF.

V gene TRBV7-9 combines with J gene TRBJ2-7; 8 nucleotides align to TRBD2. This CDR3 comprises 16 residues. Trimming removed 2 bases from V and 1 base from J; junction bases left unmatched: 7. Germline V gene sequence: CDR1 SEHNR, CDR2 FQNEAQ (reference sequence). DNA for the CDR3: TGTGCCAGCAGCTTATATGGGACTAGGGGATCCTACGAGCAGTACTTC. Protein sequence: CASSLYGTRGSYEQYF.

The chain employs TRBV5-1 and TRBJ1-1; 8 nucleotides align to TRBD1. The CDR3 contains 15 residues. Trimming took 3 bases from V and 1 from J; bases not matched to a gene: 5. Germline V gene sequence: CDR1 SGHRS, CDR2 YFSETQ. The CDR3 coding sequence is TGCGCCAGCAGCTCGCGACAGGGGAAGAACACTGAAGCTTTCTTT. As protein: CASSSRQGKNTEAFF.

The DNA of the CDR3 is TGTGCCAGCAGATCTAGCGGGGGTACAGATACGCAGTATTTT. Amino acid sequence: CASRSSGGTDTQYF. The genes are TRBV6-5 and TRBJ2-3, with TRBD2 matching over 10 bases. The length of the CDR3 is 14 residues. The trim removed 6 bases at V and 3 bases at J, leaving 3 bases unmatched. CDR1 is MNHEY and CDR2 is SVGAGI in the germline V gene.

This sequence joins TRBV7-2 and TRBJ1-5; 8 bases map to TRBD1. With 5 bases clipped from V and 2 bases from J, the junction kept 5 bases outside the gene matches. Germline CDR1 is SGHTA and CDR2 is FQGNSA. The CDR3 has 15 amino acids. The CDR3 nucleotides read TGTGCCAGCAGCCCGACAGGGGAGCGCAATCAGCCCCAGCATTTT. Translating it yields CASSPTGERNQPQHF.

A few counts support this clone. The rearrangement links TRBV7-2 to TRBJ2-1, with 11 bases that match TRBD2. The germline V gene has CDR1 SGHTA and CDR2 FQGNSA. V was clipped by 3 bases and J by 9 bases; unmatched bases: 4. The CDR3 has 14 amino acids. As DNA, the CDR3 is TGTGCCAGCAGCTTCGGTAGCGGGGGGGTTGAGCAGTTCTTC. Its protein product is CASSFGSGGVEQFF.

This CDR3 is CASSLKGTGGYEQYF. Written as DNA, the CDR3 is TGTGCCAGCAGCCTAAAGGGGACAGGGGGATACGAGCAGTACTTC. The V and J genes are TRBV5-5 and TRBJ2-7, with 11 bases identical to TRBD1. Germline V CDR1 and CDR2: SGHKS, YYEKEE (reference sequence). V was pared by 4 bases and J by 4 bases, with 7 bases of the junction left unmatched. The CDR3 is 15 amino acids.

The V gene is TRBV28, the J gene TRBJ1-5; 9 bases align to TRBD1. The junction had 3 bases not matched to a gene; V was cut back by 3 bases and J by 6 bases. Germline CDR1 MDHEN, CDR2 SYDVKM. The CDR3 totals 14 residues. The CDR3 loop is CASSFRQGVQPQHF. The CDR3 DNA follows: TGTGCCAGCAGTTTTCGACAGGGGGTTCAGCCCCAGCATTTT.

The V call is TRBV5-8, the J call TRBJ2-3; TRBD2 matches 9 bases. V lost 1 base to trimming and J lost 0 bases; unmatched junction nucleotides: 3. There are 16 residues in the CDR3. Per the germline V gene, CDR1 is SGHTS and CDR2 is YDEGEE. CDR3 in DNA: TGTGCCAGCAGCTTGCCTAGCGGGGCGAGCACAGATACGCAGTATTTT. Protein sequence: CASSLPSGASTDTQYF.

The V and J genes are TRBV5-4 and TRBJ1-1, with a possible D match to TRBD1 (6 bases). CDR3 size: 17 residues. V shed 0 bases and J shed 0 bases, with 15 bases lying between them. CDR1 is SGHNT, CDR2 YYREEE, per germline (reference sequence). The CDR3 spells CASSLGGLGSVNTEAFF. The CDR3 nucleotides are TGTGCCAGCAGCTTGGGGGGGCTGGGATCGGTGAACACTGAAGCTTTCTTT. Full variable domain (remainder filled in from reference TRBV5-4 and TRBJ1-1): ETGVTQSPTHLIKTRGQQVTLRCSSQSGHNTVSWYQQALGQGPQFIFQYYREEENGRGNFPPRFSGLQFPNYSSELNVNALELDDSALYLCASSLGGLGSVNTEAFFGQGTRLTVV.